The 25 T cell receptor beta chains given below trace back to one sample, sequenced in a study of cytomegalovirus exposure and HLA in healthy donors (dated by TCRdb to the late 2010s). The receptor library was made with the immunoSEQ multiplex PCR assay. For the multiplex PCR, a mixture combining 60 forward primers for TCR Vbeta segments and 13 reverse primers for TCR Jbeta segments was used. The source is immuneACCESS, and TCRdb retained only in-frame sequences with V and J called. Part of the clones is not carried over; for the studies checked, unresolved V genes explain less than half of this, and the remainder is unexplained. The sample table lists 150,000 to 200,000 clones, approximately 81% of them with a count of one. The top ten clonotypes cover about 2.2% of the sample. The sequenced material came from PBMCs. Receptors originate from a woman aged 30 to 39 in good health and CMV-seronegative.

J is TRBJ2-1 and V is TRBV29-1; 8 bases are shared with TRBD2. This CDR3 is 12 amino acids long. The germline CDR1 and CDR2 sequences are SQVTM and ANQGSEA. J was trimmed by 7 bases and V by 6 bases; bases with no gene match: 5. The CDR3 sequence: CSVVPGGNEQFF. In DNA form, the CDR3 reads TGCAGCGTCGTCCCGGGGGGGAATGAGCAGTTCTTC.

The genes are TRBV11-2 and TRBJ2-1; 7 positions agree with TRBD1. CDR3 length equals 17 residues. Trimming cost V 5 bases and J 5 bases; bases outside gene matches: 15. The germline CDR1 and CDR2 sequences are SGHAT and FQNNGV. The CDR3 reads CASSQIRGRVDDNEQFF. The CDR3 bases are TGTGCCAGCAGCCAGATAAGGGGGCGAGTCGATGACAATGAGCAGTTCTTC.

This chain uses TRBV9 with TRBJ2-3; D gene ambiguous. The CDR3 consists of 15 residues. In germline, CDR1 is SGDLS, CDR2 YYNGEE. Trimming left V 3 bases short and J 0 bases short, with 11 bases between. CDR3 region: CASSDYGASTDTQYF. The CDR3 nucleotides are TGTGCCAGCAGCGACTACGGTGCAAGCACAGATACGCAGTATTTT.

The CDR3 DNA sequence: TGCGCCAGCAGCCAAGAGACGGGACAGGGGATCACCGGGGAGCTGTTTTTT. As protein: CASSQETGQGITGELFF. The V gene is TRBV4-1, the J gene TRBJ2-2, with 10 bases identical to TRBD1. CDR1 is MGHRA and CDR2 is YSYEKL in the germline V gene. This CDR3 has 17 residues. The ends lost 0 bases at V and 4 bases at J; junction bases unmatched: 5.

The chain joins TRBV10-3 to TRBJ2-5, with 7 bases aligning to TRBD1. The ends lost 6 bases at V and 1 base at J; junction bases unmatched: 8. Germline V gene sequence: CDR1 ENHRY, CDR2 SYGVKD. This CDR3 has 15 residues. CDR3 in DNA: TGTGCCATCAGCGGGACAGCCATCCCCCAAGAGACCCAGTACTTC. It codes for CAISGTAIPQETQYF.

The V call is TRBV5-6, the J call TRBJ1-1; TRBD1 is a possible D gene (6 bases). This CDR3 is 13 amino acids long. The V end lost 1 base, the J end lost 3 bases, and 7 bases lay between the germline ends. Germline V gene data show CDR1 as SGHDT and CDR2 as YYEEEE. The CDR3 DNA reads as TGTGCCAGCAGCTTGACAGGGTACACTGAAGCTTTCTTT. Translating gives CASSLTGYTEAFF.

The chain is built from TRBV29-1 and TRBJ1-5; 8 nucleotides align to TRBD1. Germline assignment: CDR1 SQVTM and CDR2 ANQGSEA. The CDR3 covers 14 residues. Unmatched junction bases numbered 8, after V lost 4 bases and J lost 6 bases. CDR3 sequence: CSVASAGGSQPQHF. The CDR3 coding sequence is TGCAGCGTTGCTTCGGCAGGGGGCAGTCAGCCCCAGCATTTT. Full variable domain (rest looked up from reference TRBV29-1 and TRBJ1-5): SAVISQKPSRDICQRGTSLTIQCQVDSQVTMMFWYRQQPGQSLTLIATANQGSEATYESGFVIDKFPISRPNLTFSTLTVSNMSPEDSSIYLCSVASAGGSQPQHFGDGTRLSIL.

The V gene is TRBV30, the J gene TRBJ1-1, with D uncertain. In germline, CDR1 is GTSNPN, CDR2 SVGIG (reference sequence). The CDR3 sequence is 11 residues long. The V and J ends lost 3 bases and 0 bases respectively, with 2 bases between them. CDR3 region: CAWSVNTEAFF. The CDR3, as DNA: TGTGCCTGGAGCGTGAACACTGAAGCTTTCTTT. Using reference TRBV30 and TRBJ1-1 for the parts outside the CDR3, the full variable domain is SQTIHQWPATLVQPVGSPLSLECTVEGTSNPNLYWYRQAAGRGLQLLFYSVGIGQISSEVPQNLSASRPQDRQFILSSKKLLLSDSGFYLCAWSVNTEAFFGQGTRLTVV.

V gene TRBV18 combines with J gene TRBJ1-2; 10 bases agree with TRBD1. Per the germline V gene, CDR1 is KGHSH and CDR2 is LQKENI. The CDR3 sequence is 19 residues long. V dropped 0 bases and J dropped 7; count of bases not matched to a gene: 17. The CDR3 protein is CASSPPGAGTGAFIGGYTF. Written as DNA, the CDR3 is TGTGCCAGCTCACCACCCGGAGCCGGGACAGGGGCTTTTATCGGTGGCTACACCTTC.

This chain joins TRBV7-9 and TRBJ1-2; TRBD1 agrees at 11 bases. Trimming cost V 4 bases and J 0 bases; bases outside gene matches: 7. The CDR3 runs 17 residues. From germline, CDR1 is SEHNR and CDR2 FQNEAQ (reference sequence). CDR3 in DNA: TGTGCCAGCAGCTCTAAAGGGGGACAGGGGGCTAACTATGGCTACACCTTC. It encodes CASSSKGGQGANYGYTF.

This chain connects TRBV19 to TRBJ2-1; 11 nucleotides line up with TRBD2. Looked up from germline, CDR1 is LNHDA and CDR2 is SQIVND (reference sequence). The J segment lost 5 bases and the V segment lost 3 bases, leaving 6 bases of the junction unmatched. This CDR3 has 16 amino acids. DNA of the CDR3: TGTGCCAGTAGTATTACTAGCGGGAGCATGAACAATGAGCAGTTCTTC. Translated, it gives CASSITSGSMNNEQFF.

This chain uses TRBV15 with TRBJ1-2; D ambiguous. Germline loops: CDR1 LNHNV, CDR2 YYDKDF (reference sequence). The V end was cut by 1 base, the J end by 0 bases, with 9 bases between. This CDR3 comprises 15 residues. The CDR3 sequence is CATSRAAAANYGYTF. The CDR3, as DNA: TGTGCCACCAGCAGAGCGGCAGCGGCTAACTATGGCTACACCTTC.

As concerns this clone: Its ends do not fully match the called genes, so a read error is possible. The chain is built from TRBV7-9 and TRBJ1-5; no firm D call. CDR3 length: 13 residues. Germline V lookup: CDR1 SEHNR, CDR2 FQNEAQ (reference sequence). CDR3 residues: CSSSLEQHQPQHF. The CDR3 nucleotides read TGTTCCAGCAGCTTAGAACAACATCAGCCCCAGCATTTT.

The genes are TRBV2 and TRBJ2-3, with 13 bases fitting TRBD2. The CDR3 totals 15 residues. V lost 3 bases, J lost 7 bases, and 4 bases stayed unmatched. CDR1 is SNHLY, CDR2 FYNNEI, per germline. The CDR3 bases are TGTGCCAGCAGTGAGACTAGCGGGGGGATATATACGCAGTATTTT. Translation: CASSETSGGIYTQYF.

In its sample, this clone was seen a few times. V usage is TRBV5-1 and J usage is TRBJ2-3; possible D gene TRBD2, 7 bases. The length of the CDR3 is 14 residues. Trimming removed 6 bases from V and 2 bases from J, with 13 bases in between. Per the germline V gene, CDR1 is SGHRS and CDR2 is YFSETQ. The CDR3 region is CASMGGGPTDTQYF. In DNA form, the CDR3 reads TGCGCCAGCATGGGAGGGGGTCCCACAGATACGCAGTATTTT.

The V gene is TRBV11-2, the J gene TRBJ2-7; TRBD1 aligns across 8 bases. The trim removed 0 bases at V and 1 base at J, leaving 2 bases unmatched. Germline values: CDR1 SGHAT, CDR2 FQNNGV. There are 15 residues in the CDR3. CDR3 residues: CASSLDYRGSYEQYF. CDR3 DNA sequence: TGTGCCAGCAGCTTAGATTACAGGGGGTCCTACGAGCAGTACTTC.

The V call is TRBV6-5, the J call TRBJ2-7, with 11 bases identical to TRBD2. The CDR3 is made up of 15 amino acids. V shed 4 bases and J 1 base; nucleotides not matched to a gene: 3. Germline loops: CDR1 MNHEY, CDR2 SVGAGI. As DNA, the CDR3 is TGTGCCAGCAGTTCGGGACTAGCGGTTTCCTACGAGCAGTACTTC. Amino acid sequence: CASSSGLAVSYEQYF.

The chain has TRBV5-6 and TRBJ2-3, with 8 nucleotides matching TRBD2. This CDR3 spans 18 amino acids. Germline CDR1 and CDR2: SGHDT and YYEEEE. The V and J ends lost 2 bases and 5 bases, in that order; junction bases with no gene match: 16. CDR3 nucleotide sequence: TGTGCCAGCAGCTTCAAGCCCGCCCACGGACTAGCAAAAGATACGCAGTATTTT. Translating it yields CASSFKPAHGLAKDTQYF.

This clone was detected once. CDR3 nucleotides: TGTGCCACCAGCAGAGATGGCAAGGGACAGGGGGCGTACGAGCAGTACTTC. The encoded protein is CATSRDGKGQGAYEQYF. The chain recombines TRBV15 with TRBJ2-7; 12 bases are shared with TRBD1. This CDR3 spans 17 amino acids. Germline CDR1 LNHNV, CDR2 YYDKDF (reference sequence). The V gene end was trimmed by 0 bases and the J gene end by 4 bases; junction bases not matched to a gene: 7.

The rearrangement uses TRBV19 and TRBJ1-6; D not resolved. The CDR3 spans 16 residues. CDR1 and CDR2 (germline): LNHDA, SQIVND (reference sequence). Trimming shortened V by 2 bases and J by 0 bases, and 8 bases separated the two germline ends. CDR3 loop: CASSISGTSYNSPLHF. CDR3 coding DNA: TGTGCCAGTAGTATATCAGGAACCTCCTATAATTCACCCCTCCACTTT.

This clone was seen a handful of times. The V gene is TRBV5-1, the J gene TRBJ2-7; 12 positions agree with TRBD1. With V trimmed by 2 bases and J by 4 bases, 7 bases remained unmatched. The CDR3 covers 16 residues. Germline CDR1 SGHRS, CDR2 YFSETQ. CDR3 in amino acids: CASSFGGQGAGYEQYF. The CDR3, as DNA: TGCGCCAGCAGCTTTGGGGGACAGGGGGCGGGGTACGAGCAGTACTTC.

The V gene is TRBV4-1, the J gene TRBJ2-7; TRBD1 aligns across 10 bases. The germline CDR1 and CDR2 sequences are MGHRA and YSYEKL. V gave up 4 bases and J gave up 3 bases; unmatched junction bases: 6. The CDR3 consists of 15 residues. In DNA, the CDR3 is TGCGCCAGCAGCCCTCCGGGACAGGGGTACTACGAGCAGTACTTC. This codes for CASSPPGQGYYEQYF.

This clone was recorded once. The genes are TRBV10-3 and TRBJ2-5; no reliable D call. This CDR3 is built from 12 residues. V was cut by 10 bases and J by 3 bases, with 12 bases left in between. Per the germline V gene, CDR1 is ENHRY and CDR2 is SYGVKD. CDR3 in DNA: TGTGCCACTTCCTCCCCGGAAGAGACCCAGTACTTC. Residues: CATSSPEETQYF.

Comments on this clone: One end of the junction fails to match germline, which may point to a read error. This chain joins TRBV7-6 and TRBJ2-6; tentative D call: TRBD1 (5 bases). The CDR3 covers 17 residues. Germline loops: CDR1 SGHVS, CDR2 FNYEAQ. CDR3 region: CASSFFAPSSGANGLTF. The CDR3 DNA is TGTGCCAGCAGCTTCTTTGCACCGAGCTCTGGGGCCAACGGCCTGACTTTC.

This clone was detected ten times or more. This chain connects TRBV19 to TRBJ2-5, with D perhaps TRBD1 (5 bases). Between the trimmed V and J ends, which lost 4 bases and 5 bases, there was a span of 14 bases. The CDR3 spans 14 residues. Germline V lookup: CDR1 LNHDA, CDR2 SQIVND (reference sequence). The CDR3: CASSKTVRMETQYF. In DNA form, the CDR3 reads TGTGCCAGTAGTAAGACAGTAAGGATGGAGACCCAGTACTTC.